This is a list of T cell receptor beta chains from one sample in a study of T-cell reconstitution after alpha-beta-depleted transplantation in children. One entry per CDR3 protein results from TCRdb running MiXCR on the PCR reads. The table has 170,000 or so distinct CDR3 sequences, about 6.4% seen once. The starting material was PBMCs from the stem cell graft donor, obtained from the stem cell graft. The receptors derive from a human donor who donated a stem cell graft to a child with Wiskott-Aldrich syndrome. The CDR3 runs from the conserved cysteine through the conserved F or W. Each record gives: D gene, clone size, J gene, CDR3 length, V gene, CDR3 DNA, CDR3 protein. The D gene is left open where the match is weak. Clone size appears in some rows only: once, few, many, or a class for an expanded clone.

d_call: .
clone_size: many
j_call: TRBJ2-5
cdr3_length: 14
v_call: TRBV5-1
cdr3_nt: TGCGCCAGCAGCTTGGATGGCAGGCAAGAGACCCAGTACTTC
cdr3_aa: CASSLDGRQETQYF

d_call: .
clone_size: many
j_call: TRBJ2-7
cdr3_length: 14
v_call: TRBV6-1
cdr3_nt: TGTGCCAGCAGTGGTGGAGGACTCGACTACGAGCAGTACTTC
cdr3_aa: CASSGGGLDYEQYF

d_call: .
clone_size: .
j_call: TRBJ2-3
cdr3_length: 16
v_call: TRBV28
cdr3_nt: TGTGCCAGCAGTTTGACGGCGAGCGGCGGCACAGATACGCAGTATTTT
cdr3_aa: CASSLTASGGTDTQYF

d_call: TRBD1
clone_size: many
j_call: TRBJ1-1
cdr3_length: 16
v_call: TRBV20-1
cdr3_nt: TGCAGTGCTAGAGATCTCTCACAGGGGGCGAACACTGAAGCTTTCTTT
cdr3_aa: CSARDLSQGANTEAFF

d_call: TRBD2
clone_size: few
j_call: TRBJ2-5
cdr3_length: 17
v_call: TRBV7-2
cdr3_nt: TGTGCCAGCAGCTCCCCGACTAGCGGGGGGGTCAGTGAGACCCAGTACTTC
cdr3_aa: CASSSPTSGGVSETQYF

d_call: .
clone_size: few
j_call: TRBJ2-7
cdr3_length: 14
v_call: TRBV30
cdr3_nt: TGTGCCTGCTACCCGGGACTGTCCCTACACGAGCAGTACTTC
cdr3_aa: CACYPGLSLHEQYF

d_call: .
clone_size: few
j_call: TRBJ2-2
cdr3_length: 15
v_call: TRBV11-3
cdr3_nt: TGTGCCAGCAGCCTCACGGGGCTAAGCACCGGGGAGCTGTTTTTT
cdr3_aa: CASSLTGLSTGELFF

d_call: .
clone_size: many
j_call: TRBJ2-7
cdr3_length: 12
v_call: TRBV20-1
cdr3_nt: TGCAGTGCTAAGTGGAACTCCTACGAGCAGTACTTC
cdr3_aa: CSAKWNSYEQYF

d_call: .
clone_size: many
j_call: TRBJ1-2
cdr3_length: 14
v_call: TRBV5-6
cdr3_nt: TGTGCCAGCACCTCTCTCCCGGGAGTAAGTGGCTACACCTTC
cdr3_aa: CASTSLPGVSGYTF

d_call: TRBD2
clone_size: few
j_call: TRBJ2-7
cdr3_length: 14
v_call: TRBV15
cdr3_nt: TGTGCCACCAGCAGAGTGAGGCTAGCGGGCGAGCAGTACTTC
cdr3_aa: CATSRVRLAGEQYF

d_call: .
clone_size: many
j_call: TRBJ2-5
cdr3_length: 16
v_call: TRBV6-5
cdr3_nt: TGTGCCAGCAGTTACTCCGTGGGGGTGGGTCAAGAGACCCAGTACTTC
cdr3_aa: CASSYSVGVGQETQYF

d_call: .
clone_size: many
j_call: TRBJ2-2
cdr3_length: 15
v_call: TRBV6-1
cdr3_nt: TGTGCCAGCGGGGGGGCAGCGCGCCTCACCGGGGAGCTGTTTTTT
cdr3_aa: CASGGAARLTGELFF

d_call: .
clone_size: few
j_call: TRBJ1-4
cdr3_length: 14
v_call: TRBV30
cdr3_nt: TGTGCCTGTGGAGGGCCCCAACATGGGGAAAAACTGTTTTTT
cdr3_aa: CACGGPQHGEKLFF

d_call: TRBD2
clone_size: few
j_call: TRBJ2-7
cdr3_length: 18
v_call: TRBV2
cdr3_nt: TGTGCCAGCAGTGAGGTTTTAGCGGGAGGGCCGCTCGACTACGAGCAGTACTTC
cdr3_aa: CASSEVLAGGPLDYEQYF

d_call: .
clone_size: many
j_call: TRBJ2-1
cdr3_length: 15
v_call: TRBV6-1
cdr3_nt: TGTGCCAGCAGTGGGAACGCGGGCTCCTACAATGAGCAGTTCTTC
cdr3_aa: CASSGNAGSYNEQFF

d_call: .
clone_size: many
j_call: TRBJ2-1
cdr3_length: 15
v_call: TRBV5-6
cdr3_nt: TGTGCCAGCAGCTTGCTTCCAAGCTCCTACAATGAGCAGTTCTTC
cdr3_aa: CASSLLPSSYNEQFF

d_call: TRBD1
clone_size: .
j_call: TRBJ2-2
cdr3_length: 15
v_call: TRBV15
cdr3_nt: TGTGCCACCAGTAAACACGGACAGGGCACCGGGGAGCTGTTTTTT
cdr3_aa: CATSKHGQGTGELFF

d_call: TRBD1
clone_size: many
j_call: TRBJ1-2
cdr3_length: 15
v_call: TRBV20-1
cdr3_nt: TGCAGTGCTAGAGTAACGACAGGGAAAAACTATGGCTACACCTTC
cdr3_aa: CSARVTTGKNYGYTF

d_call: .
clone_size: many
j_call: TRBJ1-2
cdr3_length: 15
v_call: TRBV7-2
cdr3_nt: TGTGCCAGCAGCTTAGCGCCTGAGGGGCGCATTGGCTACACCTTC
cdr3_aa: CASSLAPEGRIGYTF

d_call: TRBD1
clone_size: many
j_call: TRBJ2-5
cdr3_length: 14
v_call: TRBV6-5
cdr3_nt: TGTGCCAGCAGTTACCAGGGCAGGGGGGAGACCCAGTACTTC
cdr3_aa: CASSYQGRGETQYF

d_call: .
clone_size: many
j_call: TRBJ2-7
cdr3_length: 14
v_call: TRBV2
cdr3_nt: TGTGCCAGCAGGGGGGACGACTGGGCCTACGAGCAGTACTTC
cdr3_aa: CASRGDDWAYEQYF

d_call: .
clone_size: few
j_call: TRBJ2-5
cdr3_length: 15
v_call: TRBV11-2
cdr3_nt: TGTGCCAGCAGTAAAACCGGGGCTATCGGAGAGACCCAGTACTTC
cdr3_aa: CASSKTGAIGETQYF

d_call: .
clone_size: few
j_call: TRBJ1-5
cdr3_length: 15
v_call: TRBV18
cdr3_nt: TGTGCCAGCTCTCCCGGGAAGGGGGACAATCAGCCCCAGCATTTT
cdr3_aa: CASSPGKGDNQPQHF

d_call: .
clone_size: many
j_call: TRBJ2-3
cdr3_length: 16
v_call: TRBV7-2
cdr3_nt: TGTGCCAGCAGCTTAACAGGGTTAACTCGCACAGATACGCAGTATTTT
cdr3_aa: CASSLTGLTRTDTQYF

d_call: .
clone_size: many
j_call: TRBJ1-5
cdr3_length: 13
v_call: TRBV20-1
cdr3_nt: TGCAGTGCTACCTCAGACATCAATCAGCCCCAGCATTTT
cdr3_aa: CSATSDINQPQHF

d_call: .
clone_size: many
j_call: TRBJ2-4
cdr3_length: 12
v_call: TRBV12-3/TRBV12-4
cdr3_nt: TGTGCCAGCAGTTTCGGCAAAAACATTCAGTACTTC
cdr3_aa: CASSFGKNIQYF

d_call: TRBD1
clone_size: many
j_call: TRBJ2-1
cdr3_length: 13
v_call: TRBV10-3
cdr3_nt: TGTGCCATCACTACAGGGGGGATGAATGAGCAGTTCTTC
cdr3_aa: CAITTGGMNEQFF

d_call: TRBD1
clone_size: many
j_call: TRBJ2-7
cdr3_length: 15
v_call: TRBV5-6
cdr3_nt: TGTGCCAGCAGCTCCCCGACAGGGAGCTCCTACGAGCAGTACTTC
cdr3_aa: CASSSPTGSSYEQYF

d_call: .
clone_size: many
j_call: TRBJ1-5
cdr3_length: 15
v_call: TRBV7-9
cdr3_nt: TGTGCCAGCAGCTTAGACGGGCAGTTCAATCAGCCCCAGCATTTT
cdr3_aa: CASSLDGQFNQPQHF

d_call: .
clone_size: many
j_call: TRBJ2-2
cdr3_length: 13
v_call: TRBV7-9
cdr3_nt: TGTGCCAGCAGCGAGTATAACACCGGGGAGCTGTTTTTT
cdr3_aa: CASSEYNTGELFF

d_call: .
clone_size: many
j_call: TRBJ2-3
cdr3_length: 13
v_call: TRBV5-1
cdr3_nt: TGCGCCAGCGGGCGACAACCAAGGGATACGCAGTATTTT
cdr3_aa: CASGRQPRDTQYF

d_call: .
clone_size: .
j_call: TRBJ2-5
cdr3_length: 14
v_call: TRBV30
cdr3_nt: TGTGCCTGGAGTGCCTTGGGCAGCCAAGAGACCCAGTACTTC
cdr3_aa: CAWSALGSQETQYF

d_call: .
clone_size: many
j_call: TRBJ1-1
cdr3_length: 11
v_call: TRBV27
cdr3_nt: TGTGCCAGCATTAGGAACACTGAAGCTTTCTTT
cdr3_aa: CASIRNTEAFF

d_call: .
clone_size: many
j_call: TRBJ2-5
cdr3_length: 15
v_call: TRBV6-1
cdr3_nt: TGTGCCAGCAATCCCCGGGCAGGGAAATTGGAGACCCAGTACTTC
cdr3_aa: CASNPRAGKLETQYF

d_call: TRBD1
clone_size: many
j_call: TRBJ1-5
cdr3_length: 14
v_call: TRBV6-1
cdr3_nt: TGTGCCAGCAGCCCCGGACAGGGTGTTCAGCCCCAGCATTTT
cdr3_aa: CASSPGQGVQPQHF

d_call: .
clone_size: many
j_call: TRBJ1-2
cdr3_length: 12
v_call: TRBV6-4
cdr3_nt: TGTGCCAGCAGTTCACAGGGAGGTGGCTACACCTTC
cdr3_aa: CASSSQGGGYTF

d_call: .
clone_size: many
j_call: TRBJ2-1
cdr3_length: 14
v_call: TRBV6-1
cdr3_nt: TGTGCCAGCAGTATGTACTTAAGAGGAAATGAGCAGTTCTTC
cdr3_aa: CASSMYLRGNEQFF

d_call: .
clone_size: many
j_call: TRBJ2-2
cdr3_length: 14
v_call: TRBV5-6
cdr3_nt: TGTGCCAGCAGACGCGTTGGTAGTAACGGGGAGCTGTTTTTT
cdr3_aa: CASRRVGSNGELFF

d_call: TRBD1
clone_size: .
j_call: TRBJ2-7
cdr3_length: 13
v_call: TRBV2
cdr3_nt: TGTGCCAGCGACAGGGGGCTTGCCTACGAGCAGTACTTC
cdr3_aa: CASDRGLAYEQYF

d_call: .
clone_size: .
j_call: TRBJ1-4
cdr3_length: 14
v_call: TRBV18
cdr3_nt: TGTGCCAGCTCACCACCTAGTCTGAACGAAAAACTGTTTTTT
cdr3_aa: CASSPPSLNEKLFF

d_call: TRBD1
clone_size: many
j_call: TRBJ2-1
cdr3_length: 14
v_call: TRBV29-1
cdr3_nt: TGCAGCGTCGCCGGGGACAGGGGACTATATGAGCAGTTCTTC
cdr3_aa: CSVAGDRGLYEQFF

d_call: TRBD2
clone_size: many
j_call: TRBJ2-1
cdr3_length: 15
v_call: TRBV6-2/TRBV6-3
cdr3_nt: TGTGCCAGCAGTAAGCGGGGGGGCTCCTACAATGAGCAGTTCTTC
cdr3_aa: CASSKRGGSYNEQFF

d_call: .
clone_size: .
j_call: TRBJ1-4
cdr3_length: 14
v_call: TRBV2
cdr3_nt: TGTGCCAGCAGGGACCGTCCCGGGACTGAAAAACTGTTTTTT
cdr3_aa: CASRDRPGTEKLFF

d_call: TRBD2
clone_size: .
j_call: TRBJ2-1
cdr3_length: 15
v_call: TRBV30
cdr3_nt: TGTGCCTGGAGGGGACTAGCGGGGGGCGGAAATGAGCAGTTCTTC
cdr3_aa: CAWRGLAGGGNEQFF

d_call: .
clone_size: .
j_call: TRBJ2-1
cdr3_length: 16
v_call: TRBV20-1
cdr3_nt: TGCTGTGCTGCCCAGCCCACGGGTGTACCTTACAATGAGCAGTTCTTC
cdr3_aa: CCAAQPTGVPYNEQFF

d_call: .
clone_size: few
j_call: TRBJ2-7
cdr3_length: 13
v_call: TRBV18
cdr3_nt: TGTGCCAGCTCACCACAGGGGGCCTACGAGCAGTACTTC
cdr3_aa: CASSPQGAYEQYF

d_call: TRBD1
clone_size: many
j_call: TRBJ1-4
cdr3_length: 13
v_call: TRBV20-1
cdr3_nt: TGCAGTGCAAGACAGGGGGTAAATGAAAAACTGTTTTTT
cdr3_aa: CSARQGVNEKLFF

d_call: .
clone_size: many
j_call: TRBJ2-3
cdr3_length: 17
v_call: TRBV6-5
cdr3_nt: TGTGCCAGCAGTTATACCGGGCCTCTGCTATCCACAGATACGCAGTATTTT
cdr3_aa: CASSYTGPLLSTDTQYF

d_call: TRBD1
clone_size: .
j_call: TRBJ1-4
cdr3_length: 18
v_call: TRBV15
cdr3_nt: TGTGCCACCAGCAGAGACCTGACAGGGCCCGCAACTAATGAAAAACTGTTTTTT
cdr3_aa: CATSRDLTGPATNEKLFF